The 13 T cell receptor beta chains below come from one sample, sequenced in a study of OX40 agonist ivuxolimab in advanced cancers. Libraries were prepared by immunoSEQ multiplex PCR; TCRdb keeps only in-frame clonotypes and omits some of them. The sample holds about 31,000 clones, 75% to 90% seen once. The source material was CD4+ or CD8+ T cells sorted from blood, sampled in a trial of the OX40 agonist ivuxolimab. These receptors were collected from an adult with an advanced solid tumor such as melanoma, head and neck, liver or kidney cancer.

The V and J genes are TRBV5-6 and TRBJ2-1; D is undetermined. Germline CDR1 is SGHDT and CDR2 is YYEEEE. V lost 4 bases, J lost 10 bases, and 12 bases lay in between. This CDR3 has 12 residues. This chain's CDR3 is CASSHTKAEQFF. In nucleotides, the CDR3 is TGTGCCAGCAGCCACACTAAGGCAGAGCAGTTCTTC.

This sequence joins TRBV7-9 and TRBJ2-2; TRBD2 agrees at 12 bases. The CDR3 loop spans 17 amino acids. J was trimmed by 0 bases and V by 5 bases; bases with no gene match: 4. CDR1 and CDR2 (germline): SEHNR, FQNEAQ (reference sequence). The CDR3 loop reads CASSPGLAGPNTGELFF. CDR3 coding DNA: TGTGCCAGCAGCCCGGGACTAGCGGGTCCGAACACCGGGGAGCTGTTTTTT.

The gene calls are TRBV25-1 and TRBJ1-2, with 7 bases fitting TRBD1. The V segment lost 3 bases and the J segment 2 bases; nucleotides outside the gene matches: 6. This CDR3 is 15 amino acids long. CDR1 is MGHDK, CDR2 SYGVNS, per germline. The CDR3 loop reads CASSDTGQSNYGYTF. The DNA for the CDR3 is TGTGCCAGCAGTGATACGGGACAGTCAAACTATGGCTACACCTTC.

In this sample, this clone turned up once. V is TRBV10-1 and J is TRBJ2-7; the match to TRBD1 covers 11 bases. The CDR3 spans 13 residues. Germline loops: CDR1 WNHNN, CDR2 SYGVQD (reference sequence). The V segment lost 10 bases and the J segment 5 bases; nucleotides outside the gene matches: 7. CDR3 sequence: CAIRGQGVHEQYF. CDR3 coding DNA: TGCGCCATCCGGGGACAGGGGGTCCACGAGCAGTACTTC.

The chain links TRBV6-1 to TRBJ2-7, with 15 bases that match TRBD2. This CDR3 region has 17 residues. V was pared by 3 bases and J by 3 bases, with 6 bases of the junction left unmatched. Germline V lookup: CDR1 MNHNS, CDR2 SASEGT. CDR3 in DNA: TGTGCCAGCAGTGACGCTGGGACTAGCGGGAGGTTCTACGAGCAGTACTTC. It yields the protein CASSDAGTSGRFYEQYF.

V is TRBV9 and J is TRBJ2-1; D possibly corresponds to TRBD2 (6 bases). The germline V gene encodes CDR1 SGDLS and CDR2 YYNGEE. The ends were cut back, 3 bases at V and 10 bases at J, with 17 bases in the middle. This CDR3 is built from 14 residues. The CDR3 region has the DNA TGTGCCAGCAGCGCGTCGGGGGAGACGAGGGAGCAGTTCTTC. Translation gives CASSASGETREQFF.

The chain carries TRBV27 and TRBJ2-5; TRBD1 aligns across 8 bases. In germline, CDR1 is MNHEY, CDR2 SMNVEV (reference sequence). V lost 6 bases, J lost 5 bases, and 11 bases stayed unmatched. This CDR3 spans 15 amino acids. CDR3 sequence: CASRGLQGVRETQYF. The CDR3 DNA reads as TGTGCCAGCAGAGGATTACAGGGGGTTAGGGAGACCCAGTACTTC.

The chain uses TRBV7-2 and TRBJ2-7; the D is unclear. The CDR3 is made up of 13 amino acids. Germline lookup yields CDR1 SGHTA and CDR2 FQGNSA. Trimming left V 5 bases short and J 4 bases short, with 12 bases between. CDR3 coding DNA: TGTGCCAGCAGCCCTATGGAAAAATACGAGCAGTACTTC. Translated: CASSPMEKYEQYF.

The chain has TRBV6-5 and TRBJ2-1; D possibly matches TRBD1 or TRBD2 (5 bases each). Germline loops: CDR1 MNHEY, CDR2 SVGAGI. The CDR3 extends over 15 amino acids. V lost 7 bases to trimming and J lost 0 bases, with 13 bases between them. This chain's CDR3 is CASKIGTSSYNEQFF. The CDR3, as DNA: TGTGCCAGCAAAATAGGGACGAGCTCCTACAATGAGCAGTTCTTC.

This chain uses TRBV18 with TRBJ2-5; no firm D call. From germline, CDR1 is KGHSH and CDR2 LQKENI. There are 14 residues in the CDR3. V dropped 2 bases and J dropped 5 bases, with 12 bases sitting between them. CDR3 sequence: CASSPTQAAETQYF. The CDR3 DNA reads as TGTGCCAGCTCACCAACCCAGGCCGCGGAGACCCAGTACTTC.

The chain recombines TRBV18 with TRBJ1-2, with 8 nucleotides matching TRBD1. The V gene's germline CDR1 is KGHSH and CDR2 LQKENI. The CDR3 length is 14 residues. J gave up 4 bases and V 5 bases, and 6 bases lay outside the gene matches. CDR3 sequence (DNA): TGTGCCAGCTCAGGGTCGGACAGGGTCTATGGCTACACCTTC. As protein: CASSGSDRVYGYTF.

Comment on this clone: One end of the junction does not line up with germline, which may come from a read error. This chain uses TRBV28 with TRBJ2-7, with 7 positions matching TRBD1. This CDR3 spans 16 amino acids. In germline, CDR1 is MDHEN, CDR2 SYDVKM. The CDR3 reads CASSLETGTVSSEQYF. The CDR3, as DNA: TGTGCCAGCAGTCTCGAAACCGGGACAGTCTCCTCCGAGCAGTACTTC.

The chain combines TRBV9 with TRBJ1-2; 11 bases map to TRBD1. The CDR3 length is 15 residues. V lost 3 bases and J lost 8; bases outside the gene matches: 9. Germline assignment: CDR1 SGDLS and CDR2 YYNGEE. The CDR3, as DNA: TGTGCCAGCAGCGGGACAGGGGGCCTCTCGATCGGCTACACCTTC. This gives the protein CASSGTGGLSIGYTF.